This T cell receptor (beta chain) was documented in a study of blood T cells in healthy people across ages. Findings and caveats of the study: Researchers report that TCR beta diversity correlated strongly with naive T cell percentage.

With a J-beta primer mix and a sample-barcoded 5' primer, a second PCR ran about 6 to 11 cycles. One entry per CDR3 protein, called by TCRdb with MiXCR from the 5' RACE reads. The data show about 680,000 distinct CDR3 sequences, around 45% seen once. Losses at the gene ends were 2 bases for V and 2 bases for J; bases not matched to a gene: 7. The CDR3 runs to 16 residues. Germline lookup yields CDR1 SGHTA and CDR2 FQGNSA. With respect to this clonotype: Its antigen is currently unknown.

The V call is TRBV7-2, the J call TRBJ2-7, with 9 bases that match TRBD1. This sequence originates from a woman aged 60-70 years in good health. The specimen was blood. The CDR3: CASSLTSGTGPYEQYF. The CDR3 region has the DNA TGTGCCAGCAGCTTAACCTCCGGGACAGGGCCCTACGAGCAGTACTTC.